This TCR beta chain derives from a study of T cell responses to AZD1222 COVID-19 vaccine. The CDR3 consists of 15 residues. The germline V gene has CDR1 MDHEN and CDR2 SYDVKM. With V trimmed by 3 bases and J by 5 bases, 8 bases remained unmatched. Some clones are missing from TCRdb's copy, which holds only in-frame ones; the method was immunoSEQ multiplex PCR. The table lists about 120,000 clones, more than 80% of them singletons, with 4% to 4.5% in the top ten. This clone showed up just once. Its antigen is not known. Study-wide points: Spike-specific TCR breadth and depth went up after people got two AZD1222 doses.

The clonotype originates from an adult who received the MenACWY meningococcal vaccine as a control. This sequence joins TRBV28 and TRBJ1-2, with TRBD1 matching 8 bases. The sequencing used peripheral blood, collected 28 days after the second dose of the MenACWY control vaccine. The CDR3 DNA follows: TGTGCCAGCAGTTTGAGGGGGACAGGCTCTTATGGCTACACCTTC. Protein: CASSLRGTGSYGYTF.